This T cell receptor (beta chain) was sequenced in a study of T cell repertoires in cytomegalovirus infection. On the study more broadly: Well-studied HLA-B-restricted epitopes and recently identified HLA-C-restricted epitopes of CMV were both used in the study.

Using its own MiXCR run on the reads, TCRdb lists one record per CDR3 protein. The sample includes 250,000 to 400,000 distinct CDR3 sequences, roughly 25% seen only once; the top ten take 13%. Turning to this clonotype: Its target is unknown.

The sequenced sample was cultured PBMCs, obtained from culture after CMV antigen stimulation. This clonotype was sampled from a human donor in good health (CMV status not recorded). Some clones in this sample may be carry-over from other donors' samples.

The CDR3 loop reads CASSPAMGQGNEQFF. DNA for the CDR3: TGTGCCAGCAGCCCGGCAATGGGACAGGGTAATGAGCAGTTCTTC. The V call is TRBV11-2, the J call TRBJ2-1, with 9 bases aligning to TRBD1. Germline loops: CDR1 SGHAT, CDR2 FQNNGV. The CDR3 totals 15 residues. Unmatched junction bases numbered 9, after V lost 5 bases and J lost 7 bases.